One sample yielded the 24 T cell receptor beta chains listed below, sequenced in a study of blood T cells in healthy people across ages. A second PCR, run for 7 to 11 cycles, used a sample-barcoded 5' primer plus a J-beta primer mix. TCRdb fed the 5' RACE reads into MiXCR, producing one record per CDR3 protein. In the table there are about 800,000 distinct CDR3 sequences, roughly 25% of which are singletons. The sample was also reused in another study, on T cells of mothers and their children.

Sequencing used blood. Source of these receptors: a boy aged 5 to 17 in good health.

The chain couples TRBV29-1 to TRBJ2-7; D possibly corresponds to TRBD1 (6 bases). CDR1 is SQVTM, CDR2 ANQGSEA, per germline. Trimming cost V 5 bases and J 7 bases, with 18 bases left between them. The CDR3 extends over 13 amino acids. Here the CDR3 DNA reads TGCAGCGTTTCTTCGGGCAGGGGTGCGGAGCAGTACTTC. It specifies CSVSSGRGAEQYF.

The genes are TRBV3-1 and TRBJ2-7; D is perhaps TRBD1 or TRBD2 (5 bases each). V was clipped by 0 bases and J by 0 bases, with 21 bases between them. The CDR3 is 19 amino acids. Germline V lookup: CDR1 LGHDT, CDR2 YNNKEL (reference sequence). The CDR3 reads CASSQDLAVAGTFSYEQYF. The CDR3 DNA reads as TGTGCCAGCAGCCAAGATCTGGCCGTGGCAGGGACGTTCTCCTACGAGCAGTACTTC.

In DNA, the CDR3 is TGTGCCACCAGTGAGCCCGGGACTACCGAGACCCAGTACTTC. It yields the protein CATSEPGTTETQYF. The chain combines TRBV24-1 with TRBJ2-5, with 7 bases matching TRBD2. V lost 4 bases, J lost 5 bases, and 6 bases stayed unmatched. This CDR3 contains 14 residues. The V gene's germline CDR1 is KGHDR and CDR2 SFDVKD.

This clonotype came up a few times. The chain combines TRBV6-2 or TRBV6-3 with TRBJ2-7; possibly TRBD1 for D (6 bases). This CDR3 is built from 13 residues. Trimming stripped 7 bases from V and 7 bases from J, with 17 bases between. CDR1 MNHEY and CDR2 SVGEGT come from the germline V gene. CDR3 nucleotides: TGTGCCAGCAACACCAGGGGTCGTGGAGAGCAGTACTTC. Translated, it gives CASNTRGRGEQYF.

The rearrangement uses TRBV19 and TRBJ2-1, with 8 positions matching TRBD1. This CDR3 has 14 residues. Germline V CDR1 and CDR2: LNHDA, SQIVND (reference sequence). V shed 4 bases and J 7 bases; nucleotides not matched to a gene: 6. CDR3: CASSSGQGWNEQFF. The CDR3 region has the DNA TGTGCCAGTAGTAGCGGACAGGGATGGAATGAGCAGTTCTTC.

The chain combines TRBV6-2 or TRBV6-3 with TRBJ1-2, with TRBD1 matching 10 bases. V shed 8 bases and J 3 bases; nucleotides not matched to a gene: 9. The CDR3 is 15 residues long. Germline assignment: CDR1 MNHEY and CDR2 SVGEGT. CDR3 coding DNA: TGTGCCAGCTTACGACAGGGGGCGCGAGACTATGGCTACACCTTC. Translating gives CASLRQGARDYGYTF.

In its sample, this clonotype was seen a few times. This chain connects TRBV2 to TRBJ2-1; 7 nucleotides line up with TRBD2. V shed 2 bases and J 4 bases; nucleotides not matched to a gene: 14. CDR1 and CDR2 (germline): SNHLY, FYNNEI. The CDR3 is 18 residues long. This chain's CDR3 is CASSEWASGAKIYNEQFF. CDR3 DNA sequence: TGTGCCAGCAGTGAATGGGCTAGCGGAGCAAAAATATACAATGAGCAGTTCTTC.

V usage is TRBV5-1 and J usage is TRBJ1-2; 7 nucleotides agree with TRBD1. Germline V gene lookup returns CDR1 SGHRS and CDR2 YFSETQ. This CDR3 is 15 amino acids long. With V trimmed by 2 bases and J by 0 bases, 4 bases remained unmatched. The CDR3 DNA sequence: TGCGCCAGCAGCTTAGGGACAGATACTAACTATGGCTACACCTTC. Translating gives CASSLGTDTNYGYTF.

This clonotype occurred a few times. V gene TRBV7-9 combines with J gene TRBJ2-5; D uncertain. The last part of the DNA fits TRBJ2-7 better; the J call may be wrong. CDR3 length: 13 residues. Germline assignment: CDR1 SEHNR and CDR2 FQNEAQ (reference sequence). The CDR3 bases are TGTGCCAGCAGCCCTCGTTTGACCTACGAGCAGTACTTC. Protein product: CASSPRLTYEQYF.

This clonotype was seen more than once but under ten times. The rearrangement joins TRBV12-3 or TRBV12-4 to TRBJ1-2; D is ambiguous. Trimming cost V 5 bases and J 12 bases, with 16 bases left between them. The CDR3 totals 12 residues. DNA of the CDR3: TGTGCCAGCAGTCAAAGTGGGTTAGGAGACACCTTC. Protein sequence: CASSQSGLGDTF.

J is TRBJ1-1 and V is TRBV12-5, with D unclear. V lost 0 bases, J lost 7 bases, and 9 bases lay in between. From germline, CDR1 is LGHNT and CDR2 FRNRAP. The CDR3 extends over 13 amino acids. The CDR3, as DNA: TGTGCTAGTGGTTTGGTACACACCGGTGAAGCTTTCTTT. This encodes CASGLVHTGEAFF.

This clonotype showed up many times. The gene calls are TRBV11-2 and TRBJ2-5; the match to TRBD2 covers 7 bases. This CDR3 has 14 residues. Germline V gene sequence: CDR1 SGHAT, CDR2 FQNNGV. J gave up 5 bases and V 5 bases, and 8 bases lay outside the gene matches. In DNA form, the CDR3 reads TGTGCCAGCAGCGCCACCGGGGGGAGGGAGACCCAGTACTTC. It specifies CASSATGGRETQYF.

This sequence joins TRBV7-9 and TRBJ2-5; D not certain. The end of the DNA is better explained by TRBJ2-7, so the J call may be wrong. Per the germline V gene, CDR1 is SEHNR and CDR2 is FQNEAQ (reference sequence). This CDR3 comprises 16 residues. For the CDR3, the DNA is TGTGCCAGCAGCTTAGACATGGGGTTCGTCCCCTACGAGCAGTACTTC. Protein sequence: CASSLDMGFVPYEQYF.

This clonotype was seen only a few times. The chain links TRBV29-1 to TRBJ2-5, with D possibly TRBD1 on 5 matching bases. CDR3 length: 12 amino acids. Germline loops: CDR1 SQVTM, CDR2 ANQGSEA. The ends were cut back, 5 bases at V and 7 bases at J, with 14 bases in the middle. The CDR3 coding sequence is TGCAGCGTTACCCCTCCCCAGGGGACCCAGTACTTC. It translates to CSVTPPQGTQYF. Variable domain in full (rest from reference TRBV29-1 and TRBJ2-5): SAVISQKPSRDICQRGTSLTIQCQVDSQVTMMFWYRQQPGQSLTLIATANQGSEATYESGFVIDKFPISRPNLTFSTLTVSNMSPEDSSIYLCSVTPPQGTQYFGPGTRLLVL.

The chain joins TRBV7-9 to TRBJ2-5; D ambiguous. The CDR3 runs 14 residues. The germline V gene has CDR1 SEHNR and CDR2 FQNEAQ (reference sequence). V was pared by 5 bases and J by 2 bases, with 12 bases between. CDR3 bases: TGTGCCAGCAGCATAGTCGCAGGACAAGAGACCCAGTACTTC. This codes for CASSIVAGQETQYF.

For the CDR3, the DNA is TGTGCCAGCAGTCGGGACAGGGTCTTGTTTTTT. This gives the protein CASSRDRVLFF. The J gene is TRBJ1-4, the V gene TRBV28, with 9 bases fitting TRBD1. Germline lookup yields CDR1 MDHEN and CDR2 SYDVKM. The trim removed 5 bases at V and 15 bases at J, leaving 4 bases unmatched. This CDR3 contains 11 residues.

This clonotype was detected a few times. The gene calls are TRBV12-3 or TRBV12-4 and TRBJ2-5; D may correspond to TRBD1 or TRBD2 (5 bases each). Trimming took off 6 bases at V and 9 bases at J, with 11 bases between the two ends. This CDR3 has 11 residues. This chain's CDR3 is CASSLGESQYF. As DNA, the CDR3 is TGTGCCAGCAGCCTAGGGGAGTCCCAGTACTTC.

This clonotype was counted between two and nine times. CDR3 amino acids: CSVVGRMVGGYTF. The CDR3 nucleotides are TGCAGCGTCGTGGGACGGATGGTCGGTGGCTACACCTTC. This rearrangement joins TRBV29-1 to TRBJ1-2; tentative D call: TRBD1 (5 bases). The V end was cut by 6 bases, the J end by 7 bases, with 18 bases between. The CDR3 runs to 13 residues. Germline V gene data show CDR1 as SQVTM and CDR2 as ANQGSEA.

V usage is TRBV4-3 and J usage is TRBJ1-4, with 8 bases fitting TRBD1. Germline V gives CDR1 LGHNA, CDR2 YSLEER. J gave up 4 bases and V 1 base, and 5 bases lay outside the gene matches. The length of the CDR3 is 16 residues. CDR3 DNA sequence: TGCGCCAGCAGCCAAGTCACAGGGGGGCTTAATGAAAAACTGTTTTTT. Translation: CASSQVTGGLNEKLFF.

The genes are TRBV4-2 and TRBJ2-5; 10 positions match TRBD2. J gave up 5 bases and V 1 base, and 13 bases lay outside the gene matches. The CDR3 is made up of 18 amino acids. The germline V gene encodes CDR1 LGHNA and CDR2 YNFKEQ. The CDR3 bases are TGTGCCAGCAGCCAAGGGGTGGCTAGCGGGAGCTTGGGGGAGACCCAGTACTTC. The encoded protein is CASSQGVASGSLGETQYF.

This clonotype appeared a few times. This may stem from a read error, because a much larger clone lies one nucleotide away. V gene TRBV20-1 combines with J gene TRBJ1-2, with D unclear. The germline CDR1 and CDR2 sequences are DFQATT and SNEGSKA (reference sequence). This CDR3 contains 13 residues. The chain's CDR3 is CSTRVLQRYGYTF. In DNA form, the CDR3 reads TGCAGTACTAGAGTCTTACAGCGCTATGGCTACACCTTC.

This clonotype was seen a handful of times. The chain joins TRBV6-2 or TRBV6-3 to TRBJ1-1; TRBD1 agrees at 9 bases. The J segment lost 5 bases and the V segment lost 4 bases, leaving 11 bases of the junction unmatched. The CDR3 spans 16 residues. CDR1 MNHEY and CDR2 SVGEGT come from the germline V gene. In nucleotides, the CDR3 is TGTGCCAGCAGTTCCGTACCGGGACAGGGAGCGACTGAAGCTTTCTTT. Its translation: CASSSVPGQGATEAFF.

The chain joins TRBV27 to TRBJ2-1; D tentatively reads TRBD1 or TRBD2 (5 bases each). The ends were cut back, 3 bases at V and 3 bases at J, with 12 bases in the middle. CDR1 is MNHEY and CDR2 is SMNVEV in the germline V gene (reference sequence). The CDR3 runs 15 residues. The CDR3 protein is CASSLGVIGYNEQFF. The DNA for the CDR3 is TGTGCCAGCAGTTTGGGGGTTATCGGCTACAATGAGCAGTTCTTC.

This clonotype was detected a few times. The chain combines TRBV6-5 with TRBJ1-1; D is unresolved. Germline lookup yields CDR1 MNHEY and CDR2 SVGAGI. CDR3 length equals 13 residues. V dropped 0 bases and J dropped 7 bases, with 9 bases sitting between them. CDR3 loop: CASSYSGHIEAFF. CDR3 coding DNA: TGTGCCAGCAGTTACTCCGGGCATATTGAAGCTTTCTTT.